Below are 20 T cell receptor beta chains sequenced from a single sample in a study of cytomegalovirus exposure and HLA in healthy donors. PCR employed 60 Vbeta and 13 Jbeta primers. Repertoires were generated with immunoSEQ multiplex PCR, while TCRdb's copy carries only in-frame clones and drops some. The table includes 150,000 to 200,000 clones, 75% to 90% detected once. Sequencing was done on a sample of PBMCs. These TCRs come from a woman aged 18-29 years in good health and CMV-seronegative.

This chain links TRBV6-5 with TRBJ1-6, with 7 bases identical to TRBD1. The CDR3 is 14 residues long. J was trimmed by 6 bases and V by 5 bases; bases with no gene match: 4. CDR1 MNHEY and CDR2 SVGAGI come from the germline V gene. The DNA for the CDR3 is TGTGCCAGCAGTCCACAGGGGAGTAATTCACCCCTCCACTTT. Its protein product is CASSPQGSNSPLHF.

The chain combines TRBV5-1 with TRBJ2-7; D remains unclear. Germline V gene data show CDR1 as SGHRS and CDR2 as YFSETQ. V was cut by 0 bases and J by 5 bases, with 18 bases left in between. The CDR3 covers 16 residues. The CDR3 loop is CASSLGFRQAMDEQYF. The CDR3 DNA reads as TGCGCCAGCAGCTTGGGGTTTAGGCAGGCTATGGACGAGCAGTACTTC. The whole variable domain, filled in from reference TRBV5-1 and TRBJ2-7, reads KAGVTQTPRYLIKTRGQQVTLSCSPISGHRSVSWYQQTPGQGLQFLFEYFSETQRNKGNFPGRFSGRQFSNSRSEMNVSTLELGDSALYLCASSLGFRQAMDEQYFGPGTRLTVT.

This chain's CDR3 is CASSSATSVSTGELFF. Here the CDR3 DNA reads TGTGCCAGCAGTTCGGCGACTAGCGTTAGCACCGGGGAGCTGTTTTTT. V and J are TRBV27 and TRBJ2-2; 8 nucleotides agree with TRBD2. Germline V gene sequence: CDR1 MNHEY, CDR2 SMNVEV (reference sequence). CDR3 length: 16 residues. The trim removed 4 bases at V and 4 bases at J, leaving 8 bases unmatched.

The V gene is TRBV7-2, the J gene TRBJ1-5; tentative D call: TRBD1 (5 bases). V was trimmed by 1 base and J by 3 bases, leaving 10 bases between them. CDR1 is SGHTA, CDR2 FQGNSA, per germline. CDR3 size: 15 residues. The CDR3 DNA is TGTGCCAGCAGCTTAGACCAGGGATTCAATCAGCCCCAGCATTTT. It yields the protein CASSLDQGFNQPQHF. The whole variable domain, remainder taken from reference TRBV7-2 and TRBJ1-5, is GAGVSQSPSNKVTEKGKDVELRCDPISGHTALYWYRQSLGQGLEFLIYFQGNSAPDKSGLPSDRFSAERTGGSVSTLTIQRTQQEDSAVYLCASSLDQGFNQPQHFGDGTRLSIL.

This clone was detected a few times. CDR3 in DNA: TGCGCCAGCAGCCATGCCCTCAGGCCTGGGGCCAACGTCCTGACTTTC. Its protein product is CASSHALRPGANVLTF. The chain links TRBV4-1 to TRBJ2-6; no clear D gene. Looked up from germline, CDR1 is MGHRA and CDR2 is YSYEKL. Deletions cut 3 bases from V and 2 bases from J, with 11 bases between. CDR3 length: 16 amino acids.

The chain is built from TRBV13 and TRBJ2-7; 11 bases match TRBD2. Looked up from germline, CDR1 is PRHDT and CDR2 is FYEKMQ (reference sequence). This CDR3 has 14 residues. The junction had 3 bases not matched to a gene; V was cut back by 5 bases and J by 3 bases. The DNA of the CDR3 is TGTGCCAGCAGCCTAGCGGGGGGCGGCTACGAGCAGTACTTC. Translating it yields CASSLAGGGYEQYF.

V is TRBV6-7 and J is TRBJ1-4; TRBD1 matches 8 bases. TRBV6-7 is labeled an ORF, and its function is uncertain. Unmatched junction bases numbered 8, after V lost 5 bases and J lost 6 bases. The CDR3 consists of 15 residues. CDR3 sequence: CASSKQGEEDEKLFF. CDR3 in DNA: TGTGCCAGCAGTAAACAGGGGGAAGAGGATGAAAAACTGTTTTTT.

The chain's CDR3 is CASKMSRGGVTDTQYF. The CDR3, as DNA: TGTGCCAGCAAGATGAGCCGGGGGGGAGTAACAGATACGCAGTATTTT. The chain has TRBV2 and TRBJ2-3; 8 bases align to TRBD2. Germline values: CDR1 SNHLY, CDR2 FYNNEI. V was clipped by 7 bases and J by 3 bases; unmatched bases: 12. This CDR3 spans 16 amino acids.

The J gene is TRBJ1-5, the V gene TRBV30; D may be TRBD1 (6 bases). Germline V gene lookup returns CDR1 GTSNPN and CDR2 SVGIG (reference sequence). The germline V and J ends were trimmed by 2 bases and 3 bases, with 14 bases remaining between them. CDR3 length: 15 amino acids. In nucleotides, the CDR3 is TGTGCCTGGAGTACCACAGGGAGCTTCAATCAGCCCCAGCATTTT. Its protein product is CAWSTTGSFNQPQHF.

The chain carries TRBV6-5 and TRBJ1-4, with D possibly being TRBD1 (6 bases). The CDR3 runs 14 residues. V dropped 2 bases and J dropped 8 bases, with 12 bases sitting between them. Germline CDR1 and CDR2: MNHEY and SVGAGI. CDR3 sequence reads: CASSYGQRPEKLFF. As DNA, the CDR3 is TGTGCCAGCAGTTACGGACAGAGACCCGAAAAACTGTTTTTT.

J is TRBJ2-1 and V is TRBV27; tentative D call: TRBD2 (6 bases). The CDR3 has 17 residues. Germline V lookup: CDR1 MNHEY, CDR2 SMNVEV (reference sequence). Trimming left V 3 bases short and J 0 bases short, with 15 bases between. The CDR3 loop reads CASSFFRGSDSYNEQFF. The CDR3 region has the DNA TGTGCCAGCAGTTTTTTTCGGGGGAGCGACTCCTACAATGAGCAGTTCTTC.

This chain joins TRBV14 and TRBJ2-7; the match to TRBD1 covers 8 bases. V shed 4 bases, J shed 7 bases, and the junction held 6 bases outside the gene matches. Per the germline V gene, CDR1 is SGHDN and CDR2 is FVKESK. The CDR3 contains 13 residues. The CDR3 is CASSRRGLGEQYF. CDR3 nucleotides: TGTGCCAGCAGCCGCAGGGGGCTAGGAGAGCAGTACTTC. The full variable domain, with the rest looked up from reference TRBV14 and TRBJ2-7, is EAGVTQFPSHSVIEKGQTVTLRCDPISGHDNLYWYRRVMGKEIKFLLHFVKESKQDESGMPNNRFLAERTGGTYSTLKVQPAELEDSGVYFCASSRRGLGEQYFGPGTRLTVT.

V is TRBV28 and J is TRBJ1-2; unclear D gene. The length of the CDR3 is 14 residues. The V end was cut by 2 bases, the J end by 4 bases, with 11 bases between. CDR1 is MDHEN, CDR2 SYDVKM, per germline. For the CDR3, the DNA is TGTGCCAGCAGTTTACTGCAGACTCTCTATGGCTACACCTTC. Its translation: CASSLLQTLYGYTF.

The V call is TRBV11-3, the J call TRBJ1-1, with 9 bases matching TRBD1. CDR3 length: 14 amino acids. The V gene end was trimmed by 3 bases and the J gene end by 1 base; junction bases not matched to a gene: 0. CDR1 is SGHNT and CDR2 is YENEEA in the germline V gene. CDR3 DNA sequence: TGTGCCAGCAGCTTGACAGGGGGGAACACTGAAGCTTTCTTT. Its translation is CASSLTGGNTEAFF.

The J gene is TRBJ2-5, the V gene TRBV2; possibly TRBD2 for D (5 bases). V was trimmed by 5 bases and J by 2 bases, leaving 12 bases between them. The V gene's germline CDR1 is SNHLY and CDR2 FYNNEI. This CDR3 comprises 14 residues. CDR3 in DNA: TGTGCCAGCAGTTTAATTAGCGAACAAGAGACCCAGTACTTC. Amino acids: CASSLISEQETQYF.

The CDR3 sequence: CASSERGQGTYNEQFF. The CDR3 nucleotides are TGCGCCAGCAGTGAGAGGGGACAGGGGACCTACAATGAGCAGTTCTTC. The rearrangement joins TRBV10-1 to TRBJ2-1; 10 bases are a match to TRBD1. The V gene end was trimmed by 2 bases and the J gene end by 2 bases; junction bases not matched to a gene: 3. Germline V gene lookup returns CDR1 WNHNN and CDR2 SYGVQD (reference sequence). The CDR3 contains 16 residues.

This chain links TRBV13 with TRBJ2-3; D possibly corresponds to TRBD1 (5 bases). This CDR3 comprises 13 residues. Germline V gene lookup returns CDR1 PRHDT and CDR2 FYEKMQ (reference sequence). Trimming took 6 bases from V and 2 from J, leaving 9 bases between them. CDR3 coding DNA: TGTGCCAGCAGGGAAGGGGCCACAGATACGCAGTATTTT. It yields the protein CASREGATDTQYF.

The J gene is TRBJ2-1, the V gene TRBV7-9; D is unclear. The CDR3 runs 16 residues. V shed 4 bases and J shed 1 base, with 14 bases lying between them. Germline V gene sequence: CDR1 SEHNR, CDR2 FQNEAQ (reference sequence). CDR3 sequence reads: CASSYLQASSYNEQFF. In DNA, the CDR3 is TGTGCCAGCAGCTACCTTCAGGCCTCTTCCTACAATGAGCAGTTCTTC.

The chain joins TRBV2 to TRBJ2-1; 11 nucleotides line up with TRBD1. Germline V lookup: CDR1 SNHLY, CDR2 FYNNEI. With V trimmed by 8 bases and J by 7 bases, 7 bases remained unmatched. CDR3 length equals 14 residues. The CDR3 spells CASARTGGANEQFF. As DNA, the CDR3 is TGTGCCAGCGCAAGGACAGGGGGCGCGAATGAGCAGTTCTTC.

The chain joins TRBV15 to TRBJ1-1, with 9 bases matching TRBD1. CDR1 is LNHNV, CDR2 YYDKDF, per germline (reference sequence). CDR3 length equals 13 residues. The J segment lost 7 bases and the V segment lost 3 bases, leaving 3 bases of the junction unmatched. The CDR3 region has the DNA TGTGCCACCAGCAGGGACAGGGGCTTTGAAGCTTTCTTT. It yields the protein CATSRDRGFEAFF.